This TCR beta chain was sequenced for a study of metastatic and nonmetastatic thyroid tumors. With MiXCR, TCRdb called clones anew from the PCR reads. The table lists fewer than 30,000 clones, 16% of them singletons, with roughly 4.7% in the top ten. Per germline, CDR1 SGHRS and CDR2 YFSETQ. Losses at the gene ends were 0 bases for V and 3 bases for J; bases not matched to a gene: 5. CDR3 length: 16 residues. Prior to thyroid surgery, none of the patients had received any treatment. There are many counts of this clone. Sequencing was performed on blood. This TCR derives from a female donor with papillary thyroid cancer or a benign thyroid nodule (not recorded which). Some clones in this sample may be carry-over from other donors' samples. The V and J genes are TRBV5-1 and TRBJ2-1; 8 bases align to TRBD1. CDR3 loop: CASSLVGQGLYNEQFF. The CDR3 DNA reads TGCGCCAGCAGCTTGGTAGGACAGGGTCTCTACAATGAGCAGTTCTTC.